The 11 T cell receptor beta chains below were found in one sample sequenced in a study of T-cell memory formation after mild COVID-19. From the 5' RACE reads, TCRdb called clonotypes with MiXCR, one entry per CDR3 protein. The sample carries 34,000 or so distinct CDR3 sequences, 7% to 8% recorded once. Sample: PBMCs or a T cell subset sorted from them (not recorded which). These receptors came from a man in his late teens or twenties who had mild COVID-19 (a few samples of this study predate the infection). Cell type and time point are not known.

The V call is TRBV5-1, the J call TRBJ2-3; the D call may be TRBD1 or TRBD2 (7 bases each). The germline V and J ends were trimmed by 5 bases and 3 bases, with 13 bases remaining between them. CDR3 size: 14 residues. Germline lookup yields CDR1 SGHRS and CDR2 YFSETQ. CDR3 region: CASRAGQSTDTQYF. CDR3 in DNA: TGCGCCAGCAGAGCGGGACAGAGTACAGATACGCAGTATTTT.

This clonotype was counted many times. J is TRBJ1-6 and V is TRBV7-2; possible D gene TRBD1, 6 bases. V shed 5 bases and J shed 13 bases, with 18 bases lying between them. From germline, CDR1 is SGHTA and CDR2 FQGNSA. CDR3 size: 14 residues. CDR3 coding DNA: TGTGCCAGCAGCGTAGGAGGGGGAATCCCCCCCCTCCACTTT. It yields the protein CASSVGGGIPPLHF.

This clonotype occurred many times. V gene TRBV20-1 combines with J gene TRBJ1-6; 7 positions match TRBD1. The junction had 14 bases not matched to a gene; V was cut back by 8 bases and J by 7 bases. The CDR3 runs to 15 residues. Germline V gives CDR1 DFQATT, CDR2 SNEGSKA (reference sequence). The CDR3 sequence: CSYTRVGQRNSPLHF. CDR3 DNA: TGCAGTTACACACGAGTGGGACAGCGAAATTCACCCCTCCACTTT.

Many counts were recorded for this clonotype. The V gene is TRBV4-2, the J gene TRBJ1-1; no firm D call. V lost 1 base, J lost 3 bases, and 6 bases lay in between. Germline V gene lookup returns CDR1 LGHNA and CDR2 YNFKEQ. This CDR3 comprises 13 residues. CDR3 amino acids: CASSQVGYTEAFF. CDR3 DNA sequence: TGTGCCAGCAGCCAAGTCGGGTACACTGAAGCTTTCTTT.

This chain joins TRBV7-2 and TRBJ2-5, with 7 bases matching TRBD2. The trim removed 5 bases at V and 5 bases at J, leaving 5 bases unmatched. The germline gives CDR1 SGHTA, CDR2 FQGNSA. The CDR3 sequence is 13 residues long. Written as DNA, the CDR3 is TGTGCCAGCAGCCCGGACGGGAGGGAGACCCAGTACTTC. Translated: CASSPDGRETQYF.

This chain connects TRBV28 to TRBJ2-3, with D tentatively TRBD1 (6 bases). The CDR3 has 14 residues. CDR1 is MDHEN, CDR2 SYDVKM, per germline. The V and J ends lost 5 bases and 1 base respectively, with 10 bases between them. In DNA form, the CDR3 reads TGTGCCAGCAGTCCCCCAGGGGGCACAGATACGCAGTATTTT. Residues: CASSPPGGTDTQYF.

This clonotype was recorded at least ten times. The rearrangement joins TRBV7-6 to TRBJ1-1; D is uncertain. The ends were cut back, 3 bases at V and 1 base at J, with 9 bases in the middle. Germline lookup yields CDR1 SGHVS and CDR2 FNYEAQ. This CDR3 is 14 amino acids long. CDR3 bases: TGTGCCAGCAGCTTGTGGGGATGGAACACTGAAGCTTTCTTT. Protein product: CASSLWGWNTEAFF.

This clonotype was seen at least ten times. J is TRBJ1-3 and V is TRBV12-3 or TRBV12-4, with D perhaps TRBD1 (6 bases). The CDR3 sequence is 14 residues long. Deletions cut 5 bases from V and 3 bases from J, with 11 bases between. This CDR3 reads CASSNQGFGNTIYF. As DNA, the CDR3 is TGTGCCAGCAGTAATCAGGGGTTTGGAAACACCATATATTTT.

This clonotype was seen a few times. CDR3 coding DNA: TGTGCCAGCAGCTTAGATAGCGCACCACACAATGAGCAGTTCTTC. This sequence encodes CASSLDSAPHNEQFF. The chain joins TRBV7-3 to TRBJ2-1; a weak D match, TRBD2 (5 bases). V was pared by 2 bases and J by 5 bases, with 13 bases between. CDR3 length: 15 residues. Germline CDR1 SGHTA, CDR2 FQGTGA.

CDR3 region: CASSPFSQAGNTIYF. In DNA, the CDR3 is TGTGCCAGCAGTCCTTTCTCACAGGCTGGAAACACCATATATTTT. The chain carries TRBV7-2 and TRBJ1-3; possible D gene TRBD1, 5 bases. Trimming removed 6 bases from V and 2 bases from J, with 14 bases in between. The CDR3 covers 15 residues. Germline V gives CDR1 SGHTA, CDR2 FQGNSA.

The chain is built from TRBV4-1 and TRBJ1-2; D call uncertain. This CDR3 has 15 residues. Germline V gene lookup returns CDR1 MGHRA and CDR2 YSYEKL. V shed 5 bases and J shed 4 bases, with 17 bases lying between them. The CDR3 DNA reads TGCGCCAGCAGCAAACTGGGGTCGGGAATCTATGGCTACACCTTC. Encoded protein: CASSKLGSGIYGYTF.